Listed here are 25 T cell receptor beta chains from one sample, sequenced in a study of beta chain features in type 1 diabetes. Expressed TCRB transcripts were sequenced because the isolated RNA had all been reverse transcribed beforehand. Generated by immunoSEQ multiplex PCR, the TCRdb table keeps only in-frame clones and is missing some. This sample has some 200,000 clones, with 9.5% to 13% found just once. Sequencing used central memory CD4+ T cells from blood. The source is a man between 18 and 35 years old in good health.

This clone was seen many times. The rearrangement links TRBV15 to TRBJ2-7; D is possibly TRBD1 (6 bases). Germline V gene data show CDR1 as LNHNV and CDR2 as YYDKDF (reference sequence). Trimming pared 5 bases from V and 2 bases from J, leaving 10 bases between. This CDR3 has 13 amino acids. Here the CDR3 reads CATSRPGAYEQYF. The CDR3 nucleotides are TGTGCCACCAGCCGCCCAGGGGCCTACGAGCAGTACTTC.

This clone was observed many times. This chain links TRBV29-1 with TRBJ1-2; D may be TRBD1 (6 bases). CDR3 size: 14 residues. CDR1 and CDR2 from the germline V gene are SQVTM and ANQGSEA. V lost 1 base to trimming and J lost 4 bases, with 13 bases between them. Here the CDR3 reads CSVEVLGAIYGYTF. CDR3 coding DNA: TGCAGCGTTGAAGTCCTGGGGGCGATCTATGGCTACACCTTC. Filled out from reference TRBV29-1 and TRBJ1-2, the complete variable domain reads SAVISQKPSRDICQRGTSLTIQCQVDSQVTMMFWYRQQPGQSLTLIATANQGSEATYESGFVIDKFPISRPNLTFSTLTVSNMSPEDSSIYLCSVEVLGAIYGYTFGSGTRLTVV.

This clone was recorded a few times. The CDR3 loop is CAISRDSHYNEQFF. The CDR3 DNA reads as TGTGCCATCAGTCGGGACAGCCACTACAATGAGCAGTTCTTC. The chain links TRBV10-3 to TRBJ2-1, with TRBD1 matching over 7 bases. CDR1 is ENHRY and CDR2 is SYGVKD in the germline V gene. The ends lost 5 bases at V and 3 bases at J; junction bases unmatched: 4. This CDR3 contains 14 residues.

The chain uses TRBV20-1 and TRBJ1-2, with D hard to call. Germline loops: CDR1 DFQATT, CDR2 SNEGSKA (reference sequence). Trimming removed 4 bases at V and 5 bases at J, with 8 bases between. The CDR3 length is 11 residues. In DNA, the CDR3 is TGCAGTGCTACGTACCGTTATGGCTACACCTTC. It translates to CSATYRYGYTF.

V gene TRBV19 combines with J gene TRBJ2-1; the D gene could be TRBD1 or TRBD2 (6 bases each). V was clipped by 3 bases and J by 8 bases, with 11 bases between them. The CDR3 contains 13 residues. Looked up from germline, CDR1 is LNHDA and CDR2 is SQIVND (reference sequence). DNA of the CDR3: TGTGCCAGTAGTATCCGAAGGGGGGATGAGCAGTTCTTC. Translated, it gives CASSIRRGDEQFF.

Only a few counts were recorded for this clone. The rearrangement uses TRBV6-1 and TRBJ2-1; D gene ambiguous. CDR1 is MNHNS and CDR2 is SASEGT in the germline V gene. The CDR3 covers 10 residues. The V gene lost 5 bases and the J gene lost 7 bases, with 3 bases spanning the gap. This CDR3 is CASSSNEQFF. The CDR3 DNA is TGTGCCAGCAGTTCGAATGAGCAGTTCTTC.

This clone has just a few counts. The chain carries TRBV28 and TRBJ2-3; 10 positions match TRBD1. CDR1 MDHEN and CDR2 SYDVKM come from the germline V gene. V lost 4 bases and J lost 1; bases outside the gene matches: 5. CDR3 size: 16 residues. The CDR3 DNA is TGTGCCAGCAGTTCTCCCGGACAGGGGGGCACAGATACGCAGTATTTT. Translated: CASSSPGQGGTDTQYF.

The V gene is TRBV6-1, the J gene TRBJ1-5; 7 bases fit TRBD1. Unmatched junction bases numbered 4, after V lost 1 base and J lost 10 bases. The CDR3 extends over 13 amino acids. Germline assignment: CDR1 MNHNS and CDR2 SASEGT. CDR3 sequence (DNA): TGTGCCAGCAGTGAAGGGGGACAGATACCCCAGCATTTT. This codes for CASSEGGQIPQHF.

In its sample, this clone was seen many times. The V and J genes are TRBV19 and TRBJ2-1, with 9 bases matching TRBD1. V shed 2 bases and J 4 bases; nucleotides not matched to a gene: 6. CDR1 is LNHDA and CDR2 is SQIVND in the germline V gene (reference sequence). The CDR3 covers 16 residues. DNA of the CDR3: TGTGCCAGTAGTATAATAGGACAGGGGATATACAATGAGCAGTTCTTC. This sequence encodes CASSIIGQGIYNEQFF.

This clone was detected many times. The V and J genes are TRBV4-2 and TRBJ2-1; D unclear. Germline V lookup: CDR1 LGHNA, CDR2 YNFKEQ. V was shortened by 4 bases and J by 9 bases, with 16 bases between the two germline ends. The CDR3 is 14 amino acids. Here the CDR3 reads CASSLDVRSGEQFF. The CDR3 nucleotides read TGTGCCAGCAGCCTCGACGTACGGTCTGGTGAGCAGTTCTTC.

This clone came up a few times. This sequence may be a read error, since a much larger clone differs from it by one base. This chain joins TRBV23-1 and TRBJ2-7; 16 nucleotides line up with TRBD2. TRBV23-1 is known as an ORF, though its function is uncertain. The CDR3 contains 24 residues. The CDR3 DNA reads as TGCGCCCGCAGTCAACCCCAGGGGGACCCTCCGCCCGGGACTAGCGGGAGGGCCCACCACGAGCAGTACTTC. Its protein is CARSQPQGDPPPGTSGRAHHEQYF.

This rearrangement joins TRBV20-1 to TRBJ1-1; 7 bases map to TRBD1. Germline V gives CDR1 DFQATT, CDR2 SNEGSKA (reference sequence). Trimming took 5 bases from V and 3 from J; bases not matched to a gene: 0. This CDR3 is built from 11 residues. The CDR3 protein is CSADRDTEAFF. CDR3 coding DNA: TGCAGTGCTGACAGGGACACTGAAGCTTTCTTT.

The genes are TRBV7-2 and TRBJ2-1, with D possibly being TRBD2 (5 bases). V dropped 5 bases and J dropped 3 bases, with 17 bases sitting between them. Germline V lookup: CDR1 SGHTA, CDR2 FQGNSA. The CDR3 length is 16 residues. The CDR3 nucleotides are TGTGCCAGCAGCATCGGAGGTAGCGCTTTCTACAATGAGCAGTTCTTC. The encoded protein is CASSIGGSAFYNEQFF.

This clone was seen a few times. In DNA, the CDR3 is TGTGCCAGCAGCTTAGCGGGAGGTCTCACAGATACGCAGTATTTT. It encodes CASSLAGGLTDTQYF. The J gene is TRBJ2-3, the V gene TRBV11-2; 7 bases line up with TRBD2. CDR3 length equals 15 residues. J lost 2 bases, V lost 1 base, and 3 bases had no gene match. Germline CDR1 and CDR2: SGHAT and FQNNGV. Full variable domain (rest looked up from reference TRBV11-2 and TRBJ2-3): EAGVAQSPRYKIIEKRQSVAFWCNPISGHATLYWYQQILGQGPKLLIQFQNNGVVDDSQLPKDRFSAERLKGVDSTLKIQPAKLEDSAVYLCASSLAGGLTDTQYFGPGTRLTVL.

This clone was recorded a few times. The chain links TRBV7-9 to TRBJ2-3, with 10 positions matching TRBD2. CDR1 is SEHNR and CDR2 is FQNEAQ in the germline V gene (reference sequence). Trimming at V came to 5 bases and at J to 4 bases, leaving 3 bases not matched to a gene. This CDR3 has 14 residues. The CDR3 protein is CASSRGLAADTQYF. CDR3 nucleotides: TGTGCCAGCAGCCGCGGACTAGCGGCAGATACGCAGTATTTT.

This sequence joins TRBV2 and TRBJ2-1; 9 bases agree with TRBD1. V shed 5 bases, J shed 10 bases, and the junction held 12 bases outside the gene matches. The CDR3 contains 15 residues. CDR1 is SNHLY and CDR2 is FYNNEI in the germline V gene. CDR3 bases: TGTGCCAGCAGTCAGGACAGGGGAGGCTACAGCGAGCAGTTCTTC. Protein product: CASSQDRGGYSEQFF.

In DNA form, the CDR3 reads TGTGCCAGCAGTGCAGAGAACTATGGCTACACCTTC. Translating it yields CASSAENYGYTF. V and J are TRBV2 and TRBJ1-2; D uncertain. CDR1 and CDR2 from the germline V gene are SNHLY and FYNNEI. The CDR3 sequence is 12 residues long. The V end was cut by 4 bases, the J end by 2 bases, with 5 bases between.

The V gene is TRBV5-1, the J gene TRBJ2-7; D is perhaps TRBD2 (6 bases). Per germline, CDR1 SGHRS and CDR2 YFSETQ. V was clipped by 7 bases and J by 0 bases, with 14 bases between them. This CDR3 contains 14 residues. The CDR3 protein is CASSRRDSSYEQYF. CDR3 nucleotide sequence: TGCGCCAGCTCCCGCCGGGACTCCTCCTACGAGCAGTACTTC. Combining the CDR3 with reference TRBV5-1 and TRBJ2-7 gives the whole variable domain KAGVTQTPRYLIKTRGQQVTLSCSPISGHRSVSWYQQTPGQGLQFLFEYFSETQRNKGNFPGRFSGRQFSNSRSEMNVSTLELGDSALYLCASSRRDSSYEQYFGPGTRLTVT.

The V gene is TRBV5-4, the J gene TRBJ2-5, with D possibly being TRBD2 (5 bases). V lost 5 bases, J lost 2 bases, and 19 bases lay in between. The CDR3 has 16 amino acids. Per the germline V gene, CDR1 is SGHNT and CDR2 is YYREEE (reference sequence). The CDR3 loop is CASRPQWETKQETQYF. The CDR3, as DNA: TGTGCCAGCAGGCCTCAGTGGGAGACTAAGCAAGAGACCCAGTACTTC.

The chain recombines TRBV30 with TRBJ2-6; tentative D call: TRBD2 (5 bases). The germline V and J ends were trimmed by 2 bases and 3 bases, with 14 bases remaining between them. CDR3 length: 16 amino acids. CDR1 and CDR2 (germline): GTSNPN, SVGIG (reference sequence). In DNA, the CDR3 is TGTGCCTGGAGTCAAAGCCCCGGAGGTGGGGCCAACGTCCTGACTTTC. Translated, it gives CAWSQSPGGGANVLTF.

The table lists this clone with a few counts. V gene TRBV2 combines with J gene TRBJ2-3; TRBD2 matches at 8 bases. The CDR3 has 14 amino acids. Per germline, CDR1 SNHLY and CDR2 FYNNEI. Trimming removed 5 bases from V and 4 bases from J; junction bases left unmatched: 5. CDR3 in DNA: TGTGCCAGCAGTCCGGAGCGGGAGTCAGATACGCAGTATTTT. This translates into CASSPERESDTQYF.

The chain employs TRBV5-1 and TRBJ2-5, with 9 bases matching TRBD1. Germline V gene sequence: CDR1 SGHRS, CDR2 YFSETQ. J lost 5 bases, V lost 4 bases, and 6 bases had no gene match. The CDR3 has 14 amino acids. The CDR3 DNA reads TGCGCCAGCAGCCATGACGGGACAGGGGAGACCCAGTACTTC. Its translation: CASSHDGTGETQYF.

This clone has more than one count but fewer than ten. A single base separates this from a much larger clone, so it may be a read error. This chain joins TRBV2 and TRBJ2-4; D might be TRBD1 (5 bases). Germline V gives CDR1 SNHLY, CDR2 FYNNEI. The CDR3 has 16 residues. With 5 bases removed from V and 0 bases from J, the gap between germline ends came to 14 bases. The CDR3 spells CASSSQGAAAKNIQYF. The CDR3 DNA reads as TGTGCCAGCAGTTCGCAGGGTGCGGCAGCCAAAAACATTCAGTACTTC.

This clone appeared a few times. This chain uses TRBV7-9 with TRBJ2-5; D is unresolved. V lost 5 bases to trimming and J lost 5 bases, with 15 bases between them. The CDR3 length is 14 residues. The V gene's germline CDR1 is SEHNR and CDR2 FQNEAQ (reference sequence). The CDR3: CASSQTLGLETQYF. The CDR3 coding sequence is TGTGCCAGCAGCCAGACTTTGGGCCTCGAGACCCAGTACTTC.

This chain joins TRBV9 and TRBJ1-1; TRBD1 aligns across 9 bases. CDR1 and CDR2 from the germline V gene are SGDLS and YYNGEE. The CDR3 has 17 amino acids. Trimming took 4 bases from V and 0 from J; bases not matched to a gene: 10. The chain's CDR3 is CASSPRPGTGMNTEAFF. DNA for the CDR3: TGTGCCAGCAGCCCCAGACCCGGGACAGGGATGAACACTGAAGCTTTCTTT.